The clone carrying this T cell receptor beta chain has only a few counts. These data are taken from a study of patients and donors after allogeneic stem cell transplantation. This CDR3 spans 16 amino acids. V was shortened by 1 base and J by 3 bases, with 15 bases between the two germline ends. From the RT-PCR reads, TCRdb called clonotypes with MiXCR, one entry per CDR3 protein. Of about a million distinct CDR3 sequences listed, 18% are singletons. The clonotype comes from a human donor who was either an allogeneic HSCT recipient or a stem cell or donor lymphocyte infusion donor (not recorded which). It is not recorded whose cells these are; they may come from a transplant donor. Sequenced sample: blood, either unsorted or a sorted T cell fraction (not recorded which). J is TRBJ1-2 and V is TRBV12-3 or TRBV12-4; D may be TRBD1 (5 bases). CDR3 sequence: CASSLVPQTAHYGYTF. In DNA, the CDR3 is TGTGCCAGCAGTTTAGTCCCTCAGACAGCCCACTATGGCTACACCTTC.